This TCR beta chain was identified during a study of T cells in Graves' hyperthyroidism and ophthalmopathy. This clonotype showed up many times. V lost 2 bases and J 9 bases, leaving 14 bases between the germline ends. This CDR3 region has 13 residues. Germline V gene lookup returns CDR1 DFQATT and CDR2 SNEGSKA (reference sequence). RNA transcripts were the template for amplifying TCR beta CDR3 regions. The TCR CDR3 first-round RT-PCR relied on the HTBI primer set. TCRdb called the multiplex PCR reads again in MiXCR, with one record for every CDR3 protein. The sample has 400,000 or so distinct CDR3 sequences, roughly 15% seen once.

What was sequenced was blood. This TCR came from a woman in her 30s with Graves' ophthalmopathy. This chain uses TRBV20-1 with TRBJ2-1; D is uncertain. CDR3 sequence (DNA): TGCAGTGCTAGAAACGGGCTCTACGGTGAGCAGTTCTTC. The encoded protein is CSARNGLYGEQFF.